The 21 T cell receptor beta chains below were found in one sample sequenced in a study of post-analysis software for immune sequencing data. Incorporated into the TCR beta cDNA libraries were unique molecular identifiers, which served to reduce PCR and sequencing biases. Via MiXCR, TCRdb re-called the PCR reads, giving one row per CDR3 protein. The sample contains more than 450,000 distinct CDR3 sequences, about 40% of which appear only once. No antigen has been assigned to these receptors. Whole-study results and caveats: The five TRBV segments detected at higher frequency in patients than in controls included TRBV5-6, TRBV5-1 and TRBV20-1.

Material for sequencing was blood. The receptors come from a girl aged 5-17 years with multiple sclerosis.

The CDR3 reads CASSMTSEETQYF. The CDR3 nucleotides read TGTGCCAGTAGTATGACTAGCGAAGAGACCCAGTACTTC. The chain employs TRBV19 and TRBJ2-5; TRBD2 matches at 8 bases. V dropped 3 bases and J dropped 3; count of bases not matched to a gene: 0. CDR3 length equals 13 residues. Germline CDR1 reads LNHDA; CDR2 reads SQIVND (reference sequence). The whole variable domain, remainder taken from reference TRBV19 and TRBJ2-5, is DGGITQSPKYLFRKEGQNVTLSCEQNLNHDAMYWYRQDPGQGLRLIYYSQIVNDFQKGDIAEGYSVSREKKESFPLTVTSAQKNPTAFYLCASSMTSEETQYFGPGTRLLVL.

The chain couples TRBV5-1 to TRBJ2-3; D call uncertain. Germline V gene sequence: CDR1 SGHRS, CDR2 YFSETQ. There are 13 residues in the CDR3. The V end was cut by 5 bases, the J end by 5 bases, with 12 bases between. The CDR3 nucleotides read TGCGCCAGCAGTTTGATCCTCGAAGATACGCAGTATTTT. As protein: CASSLILEDTQYF.

This clonotype was seen a handful of times. This chain links TRBV4-1 with TRBJ2-5, with 7 bases that match TRBD1. After removal of 4 bases from V and 5 bases from J, the junction contained 16 bases not matched to a gene. The CDR3 extends over 17 amino acids. Germline CDR1 reads MGHRA; CDR2 reads YSYEKL. CDR3 region: CASSPTGQDRAVETQYF. The CDR3 nucleotides read TGCGCCAGCAGCCCCACAGGACAGGACCGGGCGGTCGAGACCCAGTACTTC.

This CDR3 is CASSPGTGTEKLFF. The CDR3 DNA follows: TGTGCCAGCAGCCCCGGGACAGGGACTGAGAAACTGTTTTTT. The rearrangement uses TRBV5-6 and TRBJ1-4; 9 bases match TRBD1. CDR1 is SGHDT, CDR2 YYEEEE, per germline. V shed 4 bases, J shed 11 bases, and the junction held 9 bases outside the gene matches. The CDR3 sequence is 14 residues long.

The rearrangement uses TRBV20-1 and TRBJ2-1; 9 positions agree with TRBD2. The length of the CDR3 is 15 residues. J lost 3 bases, V lost 5 bases, and 8 bases had no gene match. Germline V gene lookup returns CDR1 DFQATT and CDR2 SNEGSKA (reference sequence). CDR3 DNA sequence: TGCAGTGCTCCTTTCGGGACTAGCCGCTACAATGAGCAGTTCTTC. It encodes CSAPFGTSRYNEQFF.

The gene calls are TRBV12-3 or TRBV12-4 and TRBJ1-5; D is unresolved. V was cut by 1 base and J by 0 bases, with 4 bases left in between. The CDR3 totals 14 residues. CDR3 sequence: CASSLESSNQPQHF. In DNA form, the CDR3 reads TGTGCCAGCAGTTTAGAAAGTAGCAATCAGCCCCAGCATTTT.

V gene TRBV27 combines with J gene TRBJ2-7, with TRBD1 matching over 8 bases. The CDR3 has 14 amino acids. J lost 6 bases, V lost 4 bases, and 8 bases had no gene match. Looked up from germline, CDR1 is MNHEY and CDR2 is SMNVEV (reference sequence). DNA for the CDR3: TGTGCCAGCAGTTGCCGAGACAGGGGCTCCGAGCAGTACTTC. This translates into CASSCRDRGSEQYF.

CDR3 sequence: CASSPGGVGEQFF. The DNA of the CDR3 is TGCGCCAGCAGCCCGGGAGGGGTGGGTGAGCAGTTCTTC. This chain uses TRBV5-1 with TRBJ2-1, with 8 bases that match TRBD2. The length of the CDR3 is 13 residues. J gave up 9 bases and V 4 bases, and 6 bases lay outside the gene matches. Germline V CDR1 and CDR2: SGHRS, YFSETQ.

In its sample, this clonotype was seen a few times. The V call is TRBV7-2, the J call TRBJ2-5; tentative D call: TRBD2 (5 bases). Germline V gives CDR1 SGHTA, CDR2 FQGNSA. Trimming shortened V by 5 bases and J by 5 bases, and 15 bases separated the two germline ends. The length of the CDR3 is 14 residues. CDR3 sequence (DNA): TGTGCCAGCAGCCCCCGAGGGCTGGGGGAGACCCAGTACTTC. Its translation is CASSPRGLGETQYF.

J is TRBJ2-3 and V is TRBV13; no reliable D call. This CDR3 region has 14 residues. Germline CDR1 is PRHDT and CDR2 is FYEKMQ (reference sequence). Trimming removed 4 bases from V and 5 bases from J, with 13 bases in between. Here the CDR3 DNA reads TGTGCCAGCAGCTCTTACTCCCGGGTAGATACGCAGTATTTT. It translates to CASSSYSRVDTQYF. The full variable domain, in which reference TRBV13 and TRBJ2-3 provide the parts outside the CDR3, is AAGVIQSPRHLIKEKRETATLKCYPIPRHDTVYWYQQGPGQDPQFLISFYEKMQSDKGSIPDRFSAQQFSDYHSELNMSSLELGDSALYFCASSSYSRVDTQYFGPGTRLTVL.

V and J are TRBV5-1 and TRBJ2-1, with D maybe TRBD2 (5 bases). CDR1 is SGHRS and CDR2 is YFSETQ in the germline V gene. V was trimmed by 1 base and J by 8 bases, leaving 13 bases between them. This CDR3 is built from 14 residues. The CDR3 loop reads CASSLSGFQDEQFF. The CDR3 DNA follows: TGCGCCAGCAGCTTGTCGGGGTTTCAGGATGAGCAGTTCTTC.

V is TRBV5-1 and J is TRBJ2-3; the D gene is possibly TRBD1 (6 bases). The germline V and J ends were trimmed by 0 bases and 3 bases, with 11 bases remaining between them. Germline V gene data show CDR1 as SGHRS and CDR2 as YFSETQ. The CDR3 totals 15 residues. CDR3 nucleotide sequence: TGCGCCAGCAGCTTGGGCCAGGGGTTGACAGATACGCAGTATTTT. It is translated as CASSLGQGLTDTQYF.

This chain joins TRBV2 and TRBJ2-5; 15 bases are shared with TRBD2. J lost 4 bases, V lost 2 bases, and 17 bases had no gene match. CDR1 is SNHLY, CDR2 FYNNEI, per germline. CDR3 length: 21 amino acids. The DNA for the CDR3 is TGTGCCAGCAGTGAACTCCCTGGGACTAGCGGGGGGACCTCTCCAAGAGAGACCCAGTACTTC. The encoded protein is CASSELPGTSGGTSPRETQYF.

The rearrangement uses TRBV5-1 and TRBJ1-2; D unclear. Germline V lookup: CDR1 SGHRS, CDR2 YFSETQ. Trimming cost V 0 bases and J 7 bases, with 19 bases left between them. The CDR3 is made up of 16 amino acids. Here the CDR3 DNA reads TGCGCCAGCAGCTTGGAATTTCGGACCCCCGGTTTTGGCTACACCTTC. Translation: CASSLEFRTPGFGYTF.

V is TRBV12-3 or TRBV12-4 and J is TRBJ1-2; maybe TRBD1 (6 bases). The CDR3 runs 15 residues. V lost 6 bases, J lost 0 bases, and 14 bases lay in between. The CDR3 loop reads CASSPSWTANYGYTF. The CDR3 nucleotides are TGTGCCAGCAGCCCCTCCTGGACAGCTAACTATGGCTACACCTTC.

A remark on this clonotype: As the CDR3 is not closed by the conserved phenylalanine or tryptophan, this likely results from a read error. CDR3 loop: CASSLQGAYRGTQYV. As DNA, the CDR3 is TGTGCCAGCAGCTTACAGGGGGCGTATAGGGGGACCCAGTACGTC. This rearrangement joins TRBV7-9 to TRBJ2-1, with 8 bases fitting TRBD1. Near its end, the DNA agrees better with TRBJ2-5, so the J call may be wrong. CDR1 is SEHNR, CDR2 FQNEAQ, per germline (reference sequence). The CDR3 has 15 amino acids.

This chain joins TRBV7-3 and TRBJ2-1, with 9 bases lining up with TRBD2. Per germline, CDR1 SGHTA and CDR2 FQGTGA. Trimming cost V 0 bases and J 1 base; bases outside gene matches: 4. CDR3 length: 17 residues. DNA of the CDR3: TGTGCCAGCAGCTTAACGGTTAGCGGGGGATCCTACAATGAGCAGTTCTTC. This encodes CASSLTVSGGSYNEQFF. The entire variable domain, with the rest obtained from reference TRBV7-3 and TRBJ2-1, is as follows: GAGVSQTPSNKVTEKGKYVELRCDPISGHTALYWYRQSLGQGPEFLIYFQGTGAADDSGLPNDRFFAVRPEGSVSTLKIQRTERGDSAVYLCASSLTVSGGSYNEQFFGPGTRLTVL.

This sequence joins TRBV7-8 and TRBJ2-7; 9 nucleotides agree with TRBD1. The end of the DNA fits TRBJ2-5 better, so the J call may be wrong. This CDR3 is 16 amino acids long. Germline CDR1 reads SGHVS; CDR2 reads FQNEAQ. The CDR3 DNA reads as TGTGCCAGCAGCCGCGGGACAGGGTTGTTCGGAGGGACCCAGTACTTC. Translating it yields CASSRGTGLFGGTQYF.

The chain links TRBV20-1 to TRBJ2-6; possible D gene TRBD2, 6 bases. CDR1 and CDR2 from the germline V gene are DFQATT and SNEGSKA (reference sequence). V was cut by 6 bases and J by 0 bases, with 12 bases left in between. CDR3 length: 15 amino acids. The CDR3 sequence is CSAPDYSSGANVLTF. For the CDR3, the DNA is TGCAGTGCCCCGGACTATAGCTCTGGGGCCAACGTCCTGACTTTC.

This clonotype has only a few counts. CDR3 DNA: TGCAGTGCTAGAGGACTAGCGGGAGGACGCTACAATGAGCAGTTCTTC. This sequence encodes CSARGLAGGRYNEQFF. The V and J genes are TRBV20-1 and TRBJ2-1, with TRBD2 identical over 13 bases. Per germline, CDR1 DFQATT and CDR2 SNEGSKA (reference sequence). The CDR3 sequence is 16 residues long. V lost 1 base and J lost 3; bases outside the gene matches: 3.

The chain has TRBV5-6 and TRBJ2-5; TRBD1 matches at 8 bases. Germline-derived CDR1 and CDR2 are SGHDT and YYEEEE. J lost 4 bases, V lost 4 bases, and 12 bases had no gene match. The CDR3 length is 16 residues. The CDR3 protein is CASSVGQGWDRETQYF. Written as DNA, the CDR3 is TGTGCCAGCAGCGTCGGACAGGGATGGGACCGAGAGACCCAGTACTTC. Combining the CDR3 with reference TRBV5-6 and TRBJ2-5 gives the whole variable domain DAGVTQSPTHLIKTRGQQVTLRCSPKSGHDTVSWYQQALGQGPQFIFQYYEEEERQRGNFPDRFSGHQFPNYSSELNVNALLLGDSALYLCASSVGQGWDRETQYFGPGTRLLVL.